The clone carrying this TCR beta chain was counted a few times. The data originate from a study of blood T cells in healthy people across ages. Next came a second PCR, run for roughly 6 to 11 cycles, which used a sample-barcoded 5' primer along with a J-beta primer mix. TCRdb reprocessed the 5' RACE reads with MiXCR, giving one entry per CDR3 protein. In the table there are approximately 1.5 million distinct CDR3 sequences, about 45% of which are singletons. V was pared by 7 bases and J by 2 bases, with 11 bases between. The CDR3 totals 13 residues. CDR1 is MDHEN, CDR2 SYDVKM, per germline. The sequence was collected from a woman under 30 in good health. Material for sequencing was blood. The chain recombines TRBV28 with TRBJ1-2; D gene uncertain. This chain's CDR3 is CASTNRPNYGYTF. The CDR3, as DNA: TGTGCCAGCACTAACAGACCGAACTATGGCTACACCTTC.